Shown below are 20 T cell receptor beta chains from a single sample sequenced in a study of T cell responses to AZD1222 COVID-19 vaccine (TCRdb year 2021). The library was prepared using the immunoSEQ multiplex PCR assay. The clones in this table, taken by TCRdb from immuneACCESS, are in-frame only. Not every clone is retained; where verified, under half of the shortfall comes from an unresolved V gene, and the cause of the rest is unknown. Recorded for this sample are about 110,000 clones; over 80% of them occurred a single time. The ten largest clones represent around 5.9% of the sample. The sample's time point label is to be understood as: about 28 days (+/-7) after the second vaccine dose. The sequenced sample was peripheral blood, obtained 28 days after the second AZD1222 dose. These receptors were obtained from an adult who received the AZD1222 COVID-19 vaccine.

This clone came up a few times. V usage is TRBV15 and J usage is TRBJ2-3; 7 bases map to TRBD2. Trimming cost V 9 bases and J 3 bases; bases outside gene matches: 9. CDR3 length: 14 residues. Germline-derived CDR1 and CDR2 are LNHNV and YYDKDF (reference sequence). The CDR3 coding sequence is TGTGCCACGCGATCGGCGGGAGCTACAGATACGCAGTATTTT. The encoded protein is CATRSAGATDTQYF. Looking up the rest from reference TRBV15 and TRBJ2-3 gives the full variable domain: DAMVIQNPRYQVTQFGKPVTLSCSQTLNHNVMYWYQQKSSQAPKLLFHYYDKDFNNEADTPDNFQSRRPNTSFCFLDIRSPGLGDTAMYLCATRSAGATDTQYFGPGTRLTVL.

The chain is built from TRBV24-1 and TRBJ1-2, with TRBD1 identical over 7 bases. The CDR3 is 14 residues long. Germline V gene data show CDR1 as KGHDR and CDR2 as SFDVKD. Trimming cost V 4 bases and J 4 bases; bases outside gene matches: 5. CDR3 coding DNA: TGTGCCACCAGTGACTGGGGACAGAGCTATGGCTACACCTTC. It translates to CATSDWGQSYGYTF.

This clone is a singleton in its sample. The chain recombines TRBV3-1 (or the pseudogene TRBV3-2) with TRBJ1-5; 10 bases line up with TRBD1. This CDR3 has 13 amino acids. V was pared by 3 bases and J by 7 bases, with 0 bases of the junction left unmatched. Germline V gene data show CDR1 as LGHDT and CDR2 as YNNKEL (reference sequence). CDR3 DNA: TGTGCCAGCAGCCAGACAGGGGGCCAGCCCCAGCATTTT. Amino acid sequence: CASSQTGGQPQHF.

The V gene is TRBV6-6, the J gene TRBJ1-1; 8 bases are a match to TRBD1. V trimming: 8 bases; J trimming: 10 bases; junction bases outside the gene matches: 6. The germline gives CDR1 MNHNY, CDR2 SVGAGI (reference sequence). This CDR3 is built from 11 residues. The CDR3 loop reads CASGSGTGAFF. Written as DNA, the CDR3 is TGTGCCAGCGGTTCCGGGACAGGAGCTTTCTTT.

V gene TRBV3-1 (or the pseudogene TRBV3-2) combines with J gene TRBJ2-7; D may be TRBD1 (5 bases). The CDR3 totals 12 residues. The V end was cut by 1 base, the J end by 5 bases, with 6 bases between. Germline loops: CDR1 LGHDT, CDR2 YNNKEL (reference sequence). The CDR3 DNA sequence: TGTGCCAGCAGCCAAGGACAGCACGAGCAGTACTTC. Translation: CASSQGQHEQYF.

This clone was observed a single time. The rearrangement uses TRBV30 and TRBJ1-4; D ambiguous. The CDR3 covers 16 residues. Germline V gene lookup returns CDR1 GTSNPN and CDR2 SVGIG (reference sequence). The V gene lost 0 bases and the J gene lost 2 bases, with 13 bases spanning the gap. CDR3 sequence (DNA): TGTGCCTGGAGTGTACCCCGGGTAGGGACTAATGAAAAACTGTTTTTT. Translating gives CAWSVPRVGTNEKLFF.

CDR3 region: CASSRDRGRGYTF. In nucleotides, the CDR3 is TGCGCCAGCAGCAGAGACAGGGGGCGAGGCTACACCTTC. The chain carries TRBV5-1 and TRBJ1-2, with 10 bases lining up with TRBD1. Germline lookup yields CDR1 SGHRS and CDR2 YFSETQ. V gave up 4 bases and J gave up 8 bases; unmatched junction bases: 5. The CDR3 is 13 residues long. The complete variable domain, with remaining parts taken from reference TRBV5-1 and TRBJ1-2, reads KAGVTQTPRYLIKTRGQQVTLSCSPISGHRSVSWYQQTPGQGLQFLFEYFSETQRNKGNFPGRFSGRQFSNSRSEMNVSTLELGDSALYLCASSRDRGRGYTFGSGTRLTVV.

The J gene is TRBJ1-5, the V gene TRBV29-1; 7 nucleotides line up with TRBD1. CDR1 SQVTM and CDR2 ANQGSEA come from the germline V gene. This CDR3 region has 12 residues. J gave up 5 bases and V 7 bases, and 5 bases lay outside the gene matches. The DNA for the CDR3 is TGCAGCGCGGGACAGACAGATCAGCCCCAGCATTTT. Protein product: CSAGQTDQPQHF.

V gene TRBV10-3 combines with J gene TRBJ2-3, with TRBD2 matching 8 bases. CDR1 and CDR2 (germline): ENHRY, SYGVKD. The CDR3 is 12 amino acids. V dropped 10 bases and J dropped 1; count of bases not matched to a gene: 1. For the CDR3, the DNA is TGTGCCACCGGGGGGGGCACAGATACGCAGTATTTT. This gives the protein CATGGGTDTQYF.

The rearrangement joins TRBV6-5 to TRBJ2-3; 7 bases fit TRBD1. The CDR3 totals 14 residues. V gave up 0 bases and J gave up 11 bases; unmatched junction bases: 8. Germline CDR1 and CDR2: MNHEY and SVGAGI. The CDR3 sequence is CASSYSGTAAGQYF. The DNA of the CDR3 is TGTGCCAGCAGTTACTCCGGGACAGCGGCCGGGCAGTATTTT.

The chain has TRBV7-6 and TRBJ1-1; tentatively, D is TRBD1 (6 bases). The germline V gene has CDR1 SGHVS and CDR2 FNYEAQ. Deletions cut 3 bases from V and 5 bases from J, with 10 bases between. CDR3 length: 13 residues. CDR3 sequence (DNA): TGTGCCAGCAGCTTGGCAGGGGTGACTGAAGCTTTCTTT. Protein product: CASSLAGVTEAFF.

CDR3: CASRQANYGYTF. The CDR3, as DNA: TGTGCCAGCCGACAGGCGAACTATGGCTACACCTTC. V is TRBV12-3 or TRBV12-4 and J is TRBJ1-2, with TRBD1 as a possible D gene (6 bases). The CDR3 totals 12 residues. Trimming took off 8 bases at V and 2 bases at J, with 9 bases between the two ends.

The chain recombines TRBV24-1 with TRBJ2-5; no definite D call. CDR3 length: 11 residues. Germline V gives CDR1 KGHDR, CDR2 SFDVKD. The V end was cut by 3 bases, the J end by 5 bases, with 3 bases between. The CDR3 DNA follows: TGTGCCACCAGTGATACGGAGACCCAGTACTTC. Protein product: CATSDTETQYF.

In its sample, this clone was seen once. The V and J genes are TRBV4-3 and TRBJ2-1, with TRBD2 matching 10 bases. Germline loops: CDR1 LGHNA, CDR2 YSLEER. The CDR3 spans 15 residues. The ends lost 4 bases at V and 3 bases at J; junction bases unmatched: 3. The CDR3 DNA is TGCGCCAGCAGCCCCCTAGCGGGAGTCTACAATGAGCAGTTCTTC. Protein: CASSPLAGVYNEQFF.

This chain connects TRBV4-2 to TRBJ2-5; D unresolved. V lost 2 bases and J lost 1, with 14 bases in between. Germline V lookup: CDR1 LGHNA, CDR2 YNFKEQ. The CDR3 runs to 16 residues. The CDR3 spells CASSQLSGRTQETQYF. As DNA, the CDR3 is TGTGCCAGCAGCCAACTTTCGGGCCGGACCCAAGAGACCCAGTACTTC.

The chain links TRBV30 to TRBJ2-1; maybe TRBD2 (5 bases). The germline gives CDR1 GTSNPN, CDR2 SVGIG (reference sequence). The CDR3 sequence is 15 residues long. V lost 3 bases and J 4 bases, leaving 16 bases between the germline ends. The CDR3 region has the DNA TGTGCCTGGAGCCCGGACGCTAGCCGATACAATGAGCAGTTCTTC. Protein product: CAWSPDASRYNEQFF.

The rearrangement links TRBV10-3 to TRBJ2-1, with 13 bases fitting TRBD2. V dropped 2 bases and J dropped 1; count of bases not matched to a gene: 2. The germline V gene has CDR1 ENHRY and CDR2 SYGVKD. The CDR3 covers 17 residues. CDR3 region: CAISETSGRGSYNEQFF. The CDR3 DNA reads TGTGCCATCAGTGAGACTAGCGGGAGGGGTTCCTACAATGAGCAGTTCTTC.

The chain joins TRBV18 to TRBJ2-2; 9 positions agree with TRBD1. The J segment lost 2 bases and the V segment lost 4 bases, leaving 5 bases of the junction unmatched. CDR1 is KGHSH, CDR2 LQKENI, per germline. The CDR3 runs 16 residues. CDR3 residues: CASSLQGARNTGELFF. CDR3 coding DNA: TGTGCCAGCTCACTACAGGGGGCGCGAAACACCGGGGAGCTGTTTTTT.

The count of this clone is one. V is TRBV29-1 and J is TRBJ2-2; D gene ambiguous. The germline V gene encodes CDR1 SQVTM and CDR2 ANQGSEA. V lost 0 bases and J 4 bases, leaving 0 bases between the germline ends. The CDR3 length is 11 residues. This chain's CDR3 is CSVEDTGELFF. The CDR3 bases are TGCAGCGTTGAAGACACCGGGGAGCTGTTTTTT.

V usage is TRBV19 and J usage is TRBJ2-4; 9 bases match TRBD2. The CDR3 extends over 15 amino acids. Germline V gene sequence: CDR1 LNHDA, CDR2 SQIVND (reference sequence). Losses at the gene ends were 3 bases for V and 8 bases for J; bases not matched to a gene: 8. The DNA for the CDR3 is TGTGCCAGTAGTATCCAGGCTAGCGGGAAGGACATTCAGTACTTC. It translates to CASSIQASGKDIQYF. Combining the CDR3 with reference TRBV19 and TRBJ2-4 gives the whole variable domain DGGITQSPKYLFRKEGQNVTLSCEQNLNHDAMYWYRQDPGQGLRLIYYSQIVNDFQKGDIAEGYSVSREKKESFPLTVTSAQKNPTAFYLCASSIQASGKDIQYFGAGTRLSVL.